The TCR beta chain under discussion was sequenced for a study of blood T cell repertoires in COVID-19. Donors in Cohort 3 who had recovered were those with two negative PCRs, healthcare professional clearance, or resolution of their symptoms. This clone was recorded once. The CDR3 is 13 amino acids. Germline loops: CDR1 MGHDK, CDR2 SYGVNS. Trimming removed 4 bases at V and 7 bases at J, with 12 bases between. The repertoire was sequenced with immunoSEQ multiplex PCR; TCRdb's copy has only in-frame clones and lacks some. The profile shows approximately 280,000 clones, 87% of them singletons. The chain is built from TRBV25-1 and TRBJ2-3, with no clear D. Sample: PBMCs or T cells enriched from blood (not recorded which). The clonotype was recovered from a middle-aged woman who had recovered from COVID-19. The CDR3 region is CASSGKEHHTQYF. The CDR3 DNA reads TGTGCCAGCAGTGGGAAGGAGCATCATACGCAGTATTTT.